This is a list of T cell receptor beta chains from one sample in a study of cytomegalovirus exposure and HLA in healthy donors. Clones were sequenced by immunoSEQ multiplex PCR, and TCRdb holds only the in-frame ones, with some missing. The table records about 120,000 clones, 81% of them present only once. The sample consisted of PBMCs. The receptors shown here come from a man in his late teens or twenties in good health and CMV-seropositive. CDR3s include the opening cysteine and the closing phenylalanine or tryptophan. D genes are given only for firm matches.

d_gene	v_gene	j_gene	CDR3aa	CDR3nt
TRBD1	TRBV2	TRBJ2-5	CASSLRTGLQETQYF	TGTGCCAGCAGTTTAAGGACAGGATTACAAGAGACCCAGTACTTC
.	TRBV7-2	TRBJ2-2	CASSPLGGDTGELFF	TGTGCCAGCAGCCCCCTTGGAGGGGACACCGGGGAGCTGTTTTTT
TRBD1	TRBV18	TRBJ1-1	CASSTGTGDAEAFF	TGTGCCAGCTCAACCGGGACAGGGGACGCTGAAGCTTTCTTT
TRBD1	TRBV7-2	TRBJ1-2	CASSLAGTGDHFNYGYTF	TGTGCCAGCAGCTTAGCGGGGACAGGGGACCACTTTAACTATGGCTACACCTTC
.	TRBV7-6	TRBJ2-5	CASSPTPNQETQYF	TGTGCCAGCAGCCCGACACCTAACCAAGAGACCCAGTACTTC
TRBD1	TRBV25-1	TRBJ2-5	CASREGGGGTQYF	TGTGCCAGCAGAGAAGGGGGCGGAGGGACCCAGTACTTC
.	TRBV11-3	TRBJ2-2	CASSSRGVDRELFF	TGTGCCAGCAGCTCCAGGGGGGTCGATCGGGAGCTGTTTTTT
TRBD1	TRBV5-5	TRBJ1-5	CASSLFDRTGVDNQPQHF	TGTGCCAGCAGCTTGTTCGACCGCACAGGGGTTGACAATCAGCCCCAGCATTTT
.	TRBV7-2	TRBJ1-2	CASSSGANYGYTF	TGTGCCAGCAGCTCAGGGGCCAACTATGGCTACACCTTC
TRBD1	TRBV5-1	TRBJ2-1	CASSLTGQGAFEQFF	TGCGCCAGCAGCTTGACGGGACAGGGGGCATTTGAGCAGTTCTTC
.	TRBV10-3	TRBJ2-5	CAISEGGTHVWETQYF	TGTGCCATCAGTGAAGGCGGGACCCACGTGTGGGAGACCCAGTACTTC